These 15 T cell receptor beta chains were sequenced from one sample in a study of shared clonotypes between healthy human individuals. Repertoires were generated with immunoSEQ multiplex PCR, while TCRdb's copy carries only in-frame clones and drops some. Of around 940,000 clones listed, about 80% were seen once; the top ten hold over 1.3%. The sample was memory CD4+ T cells sorted from blood. Subset given: CD45RA-negative fraction. Source of these receptors: a man between 18 and 35 years old in good health.

CDR3 nucleotide sequence: TGTGCCAGCAGCTTAGGACAGGGGGGCTACGAGCAGTACTTC. Translation: CASSLGQGGYEQYF. The chain links TRBV6-1 to TRBJ2-7, with 10 bases lining up with TRBD1. The CDR3 is 14 residues long. Germline CDR1 is MNHNS and CDR2 is SASEGT. J gave up 3 bases and V 6 bases, and 5 bases lay outside the gene matches.

A few counts support this clone. This chain connects TRBV7-9 to TRBJ1-5; D uncertain. This CDR3 contains 13 residues. Trimming left V 4 bases short and J 7 bases short, with 11 bases between. Per the germline V gene, CDR1 is SEHNR and CDR2 is FQNEAQ (reference sequence). DNA for the CDR3: TGTGCCAGCAGCTCGGACGAGGCCCAGCCCCAGCATTTT. Translating gives CASSSDEAQPQHF.

The V and J genes are TRBV7-6 and TRBJ2-5; either TRBD1 or TRBD2 may supply D (5 bases each). CDR3 length equals 17 residues. V gave up 7 bases and J gave up 9 bases, with 30 bases separating them. In germline, CDR1 is SGHVS, CDR2 FNYEAQ. Here the CDR3 reads CASTPLLGTGSQKAQYF. The CDR3 DNA sequence: TGTGCCAGCACGCCGCTGCTCGGGACCGGATCACAAAAGGCCCAGTACTTC.

This clone was counted once. This chain uses TRBV9 with TRBJ2-5; D might be TRBD1 (6 bases). Germline V gene data show CDR1 as SGDLS and CDR2 as YYNGEE. V lost 3 bases and J lost 4, with 19 bases in between. CDR3 length: 16 amino acids. CDR3 sequence (DNA): TGTGCCAGCAGCGCAACAGGGCGATCGCTTACAGAGACCCAGTACTTC. This translates into CASSATGRSLTETQYF.

V usage is TRBV7-9 and J usage is TRBJ2-5; possibly TRBD1 for D (5 bases). The CDR3 runs 11 residues. Trimming removed 10 bases from V and 4 bases from J, with 10 bases in between. Germline V gene data show CDR1 as SEHNR and CDR2 as FQNEAQ (reference sequence). In DNA form, the CDR3 reads TGTGCCAACGGGCAGGGAGAGACCCAGTACTTC. Protein: CANGQGETQYF.

This clone was recorded once. V gene TRBV2 combines with J gene TRBJ1-2; no firm D call. CDR3 length equals 11 residues. CDR1 SNHLY and CDR2 FYNNEI come from the germline V gene. The V end lost 4 bases, the J end lost 13 bases, and 13 bases lay between the germline ends. The CDR3 sequence is CASSGRQMPTF. DNA for the CDR3: TGTGCCAGCAGTGGGAGACAAATGCCCACCTTC.

The J gene is TRBJ2-1, the V gene TRBV7-2; 8 nucleotides align to TRBD1. CDR1 is SGHTA and CDR2 is FQGNSA in the germline V gene. This CDR3 spans 16 amino acids. The junction had 8 bases not matched to a gene; V was cut back by 5 bases and J by 2 bases. The CDR3 coding sequence is TGTGCCAGCAGCATTAACGGACAGGGCCCCTACAATGAGCAGTTCTTC. This encodes CASSINGQGPYNEQFF.

This chain links TRBV2 with TRBJ2-2; D remains unclear. CDR3 length: 14 residues. The V end was cut by 2 bases, the J end by 2 bases, with 6 bases between. CDR1 and CDR2 from the germline V gene are SNHLY and FYNNEI. The CDR3 coding sequence is TGTGCCAGCAGTGAAAGTCGAAACACCGGGGAGCTGTTTTTT. Translating gives CASSESRNTGELFF.

The chain uses TRBV2 and TRBJ2-5; TRBD2 is a possible D gene (8 bases). The germline V gene has CDR1 SNHLY and CDR2 FYNNEI. The CDR3 is 14 residues long. Deletions cut 4 bases from V and 11 bases from J, with 20 bases between. The CDR3, as DNA: TGTGCCAGCAGTGCGGTAGCGGGACAGCTTGGGCAGTACTTC. This gives the protein CASSAVAGQLGQYF.

A single count supports this clone. The chain employs TRBV28 and TRBJ1-2, with D perhaps TRBD1 (6 bases). The CDR3 consists of 11 residues. V was pared by 5 bases and J by 11 bases, with 12 bases between. Germline assignment: CDR1 MDHEN and CDR2 SYDVKM. The chain's CDR3 is CASSGQRGYTF. For the CDR3, the DNA is TGTGCCAGCAGTGGACAGAGAGGTTACACCTTC.

The rearrangement uses TRBV6-6 and TRBJ2-7; 7 bases agree with TRBD2. The germline gives CDR1 MNHNY, CDR2 SVGAGI (reference sequence). Trimming removed 5 bases from V and 3 bases from J; junction bases left unmatched: 7. The CDR3 covers 14 residues. In DNA, the CDR3 is TGTGCCAGCAGTGACCGGGGGGTCCTCTACGAGCAGTACTTC. Protein product: CASSDRGVLYEQYF.

This clone is a singleton in its sample. Additional DNA sequences in this sample encode the identical CDR3. The gene calls are TRBV11-3 and TRBJ2-2, with unresolved D. The CDR3 totals 12 residues. The ends were cut back, 2 bases at V and 5 bases at J, with 3 bases in the middle. Germline lookup yields CDR1 SGHNT and CDR2 YENEEA. CDR3 residues: CASSLLTGELFF. Written as DNA, the CDR3 is TGTGCCAGCAGCTTATTAACCGGGGAGCTGTTTTTT.

The chain combines TRBV2 with TRBJ1-5; D is uncertain. The CDR3 is 14 amino acids. Germline lookup yields CDR1 SNHLY and CDR2 FYNNEI. V was shortened by 6 bases and J by 4 bases, with 13 bases between the two germline ends. CDR3 sequence (DNA): TGTGCCAGCAGCGTCTTGGTATCTAATCAGCCCCAGCATTTT. Protein: CASSVLVSNQPQHF.

V usage is TRBV5-4 and J usage is TRBJ2-7, with D maybe TRBD2 (6 bases). The CDR3 has 14 amino acids. Germline values: CDR1 SGHNT, CDR2 YYREEE (reference sequence). V lost 4 bases and J lost 5, with 16 bases in between. The DNA of the CDR3 is TGTGCCAGCAGCGGGGGTTTGCGGGGAGACGAGCAGTACTTC. Translated: CASSGGLRGDEQYF.

The V and J genes are TRBV7-8 and TRBJ1-1; tentatively, D is TRBD1 (5 bases). This CDR3 spans 13 amino acids. The germline V and J ends were trimmed by 10 bases and 0 bases, with 12 bases remaining between them. Germline values: CDR1 SGHVS, CDR2 FQNEAQ. CDR3 bases: TGTGCCACAAGGTACAGGCTGAACACTGAAGCTTTCTTT. The encoded protein is CATRYRLNTEAFF.